Below, 23 T cell receptor beta chains from the same sample are listed, as sequenced in a study of T cells in Graves' hyperthyroidism and ophthalmopathy. RNA transcripts were the template for amplifying TCR beta CDR3 regions. During a first-round RT-PCR of the TCR CDR3, the HTBI primer set was used. Via MiXCR, TCRdb re-called the multiplex PCR reads, giving one row per CDR3 protein. The repertoire holds roughly 500,000 distinct CDR3 sequences, with 40% to 55% as singletons. Sequencing was carried out using peripheral blood or thyroid tissue (not recorded which). The receptors come from an adult woman with Graves' disease, either hyperthyroidism or ophthalmopathy (not recorded which).

V usage is TRBV20-1 and J usage is TRBJ2-7; 7 bases map to TRBD1. The CDR3 consists of 13 residues. V shed 6 bases, J shed 2 bases, and the junction held 7 bases outside the gene matches. Germline lookup yields CDR1 DFQATT and CDR2 SNEGSKA (reference sequence). The CDR3 loop reads CSATGTEPYEQYF. CDR3 DNA: TGCAGTGCGACCGGGACAGAACCCTACGAGCAGTACTTC.

The chain combines TRBV19 with TRBJ2-2; 10 bases align to TRBD1. This CDR3 is built from 15 residues. The trim removed 4 bases at V and 6 bases at J, leaving 5 bases unmatched. Germline V gene lookup returns CDR1 LNHDA and CDR2 SQIVND (reference sequence). CDR3 sequence reads: CASSNGQGVAGELFF. CDR3 nucleotide sequence: TGTGCCAGTAGTAACGGACAGGGGGTGGCCGGGGAGCTGTTTTTT.

There are many counts of this clonotype. The CDR3: CATSRDRALIYGYTF. CDR3 sequence (DNA): TGTGCCACCAGCAGAGATAGGGCACTCATATATGGCTACACCTTC. The genes are TRBV15 and TRBJ1-2; D is uncertain. Germline CDR1 and CDR2: LNHNV and YYDKDF (reference sequence). Trimming took off 0 bases at V and 5 bases at J, with 13 bases between the two ends. The CDR3 covers 15 residues.

To note about this clonotype: No conserved phenylalanine or tryptophan ends this CDR3, so it is likely a read error. Because the CDR3's place on the DNA is in doubt, the DNA is left out and the CDR3 is given as listed by TCRdb. CDR3 sequence reads: CASSQDPRQ. The rearrangement links TRBV7-2 to TRBJ1-4; TRBD1 was called by the table and not checked on the DNA. Termini included, the CDR3 measures 9 amino acids. Germline-derived CDR1 and CDR2 are SGHTA and FQGNSA.

This clonotype was seen at least ten times. The chain is built from TRBV29-1 and TRBJ1-1; D gene unclear. CDR3 length equals 13 residues. V shed 2 bases and J shed 1 base, with 8 bases lying between them. Germline CDR1 SQVTM, CDR2 ANQGSEA. The chain's CDR3 is CSVERGQNTEAFF. CDR3 coding DNA: TGCAGCGTTGAACGAGGGCAGAACACTGAAGCTTTCTTT.

This clonotype was found once. This chain connects TRBV7-8 to TRBJ2-5; D is ambiguous. V dropped 7 bases and J dropped 9 bases, with 18 bases sitting between them. The CDR3 contains 13 residues. Germline CDR1 and CDR2: SGHVS and FQNEAQ. The CDR3 protein is CASTIRVGQPQYF. DNA of the CDR3: TGTGCCAGCACGATTAGGGTGGGTCAGCCCCAGTACTTC.

This rearrangement joins TRBV10-3 to TRBJ1-6, with D hard to call. V lost 6 bases, J lost 6 bases, and 9 bases lay in between. CDR1 is ENHRY, CDR2 SYGVKD, per germline. This CDR3 contains 13 residues. In nucleotides, the CDR3 is TGTGCCATCAGGATAGGAACTAATTCACCCCTCCACTTT. Translation: CAIRIGTNSPLHF.

Only a few counts were recorded for this clonotype. V and J are TRBV30 and TRBJ2-2; D remains ambiguous. CDR1 and CDR2 (germline): GTSNPN, SVGIG (reference sequence). Between the trimmed V and J ends, which lost 0 bases and 3 bases, there was a span of 5 bases. The CDR3 is 13 amino acids. CDR3 DNA sequence: TGTGCCTGGAGTGTCAGGTACACCGGGGAGCTGTTTTTT. Amino acid sequence: CAWSVRYTGELFF.

This clonotype has ten or more counts. This rearrangement joins TRBV7-9 to TRBJ1-2, with a weak D call TRBD1 (5 bases). CDR3 length: 16 amino acids. Germline CDR1 SEHNR, CDR2 FQNEAQ (reference sequence). Deletions cut 6 bases from V and 5 bases from J, with 22 bases between. DNA for the CDR3: TGTGCCAGCAGGCGTACGACAGAACCGCGCTTTTATGGCTACACCTTC. Translation: CASRRTTEPRFYGYTF.

The table lists this clonotype with many counts. V is TRBV7-9 and J is TRBJ2-5, with unresolved D. The ends were cut back, 1 base at V and 5 bases at J, with 11 bases in the middle. The CDR3 is 14 residues long. Germline CDR1 and CDR2: SEHNR and FQNEAQ (reference sequence). The CDR3 is CASSLVLGMETQYF. CDR3 DNA sequence: TGTGCCAGCAGCTTAGTCTTGGGTATGGAGACCCAGTACTTC. The full variable domain, rest sourced from reference TRBV7-9 and TRBJ2-5, is DTGVSQNPRHKITKRGQNVTFRCDPISEHNRLYWYRQTLGQGPEFLTYFQNEAQLEKSRLLSDRFSAERPKGSFSTLEIQRTEQGDSAMYLCASSLVLGMETQYFGPGTRLLVL.

This rearrangement joins TRBV25-1 to TRBJ1-1; D is unclear. V dropped 4 bases and J dropped 11 bases, with 23 bases sitting between them. CDR3 length equals 15 residues. Germline V gene lookup returns CDR1 MGHDK and CDR2 SYGVNS. The CDR3 reads CASSAQGIVGVRAFF. Written as DNA, the CDR3 is TGTGCCAGCAGTGCCCAAGGGATCGTGGGTGTCAGGGCTTTCTTT.

This clonotype appeared many times. V gene TRBV30 combines with J gene TRBJ1-6, with TRBD1 identical over 8 bases. The ends lost 2 bases at V and 5 bases at J; junction bases unmatched: 2. This CDR3 spans 14 amino acids. Germline V gene sequence: CDR1 GTSNPN, CDR2 SVGIG (reference sequence). CDR3 amino acids: CAWSRGQDNSPLHF. CDR3 DNA sequence: TGTGCCTGGAGTAGGGGACAGGATAATTCACCCCTCCACTTT.

This clonotype was counted at least ten times. This chain connects TRBV19 to TRBJ1-2; D might be TRBD1 (5 bases). V shed 5 bases and J shed 0 bases, with 13 bases lying between them. Germline V lookup: CDR1 LNHDA, CDR2 SQIVND (reference sequence). The CDR3 is made up of 15 amino acids. CDR3 region: CASSPWGSTNYGYTF. The DNA of the CDR3 is TGTGCCAGTAGTCCCTGGGGCAGCACTAACTATGGCTACACCTTC.

This chain joins TRBV7-8 and TRBJ2-2; TRBD2 agrees at 7 bases. The CDR3 length is 15 residues. CDR1 is SGHVS, CDR2 FQNEAQ, per germline. V was clipped by 6 bases and J by 4 bases; unmatched bases: 8. The CDR3 DNA reads as TGTGCCAGCAGTGGGAGGCCGGGGGGCACCGGGGAGCTGTTTTTT. This sequence encodes CASSGRPGGTGELFF.

At least ten counts were recorded for this clonotype. V usage is TRBV20-1 and J usage is TRBJ1-2, with D tentatively TRBD1 (6 bases). Germline V gene lookup returns CDR1 DFQATT and CDR2 SNEGSKA (reference sequence). V was cut by 0 bases and J by 6 bases, with 23 bases left in between. This CDR3 has 17 amino acids. In DNA form, the CDR3 reads TGCAGTGCTAGAGATCCCGGGACATCCACCGAGAGGCATGGCTACACCTTC. Its protein product is CSARDPGTSTERHGYTF.

The table lists this clonotype with many counts. The rearrangement uses TRBV7-6 and TRBJ1-4; 8 bases line up with TRBD1. J gave up 7 bases and V 3 bases, and 1 base lay outside the gene matches. CDR1 SGHVS and CDR2 FNYEAQ come from the germline V gene. The CDR3 has 13 residues. CDR3 DNA: TGTGCCAGCAGCTTCGACAGGGGTGAAAAACTGTTTTTT. This sequence encodes CASSFDRGEKLFF.

V is TRBV6-1 and J is TRBJ2-7; TRBD1 agrees at 8 bases. CDR1 is MNHNS and CDR2 is SASEGT in the germline V gene. CDR3 length: 13 residues. V lost 5 bases, J lost 7 bases, and 7 bases stayed unmatched. The CDR3 reads CASSSRGRGEQYF. As DNA, the CDR3 is TGTGCCAGCAGTTCCAGGGGGCGCGGGGAGCAGTACTTC.

This clonotype has ten or more counts. The rearrangement links TRBV15 to TRBJ1-2; 8 bases agree with TRBD1. CDR1 LNHNV and CDR2 YYDKDF come from the germline V gene (reference sequence). The CDR3 has 19 residues. V lost 3 bases, J lost 6 bases, and 21 bases stayed unmatched. The CDR3 nucleotides read TGTGCCACCAGCAGCCCTCCCCCCCGGACAGGGCAAGATGAGGATGGCTACACCTTC. Encoded protein: CATSSPPPRTGQDEDGYTF.

The rearrangement links TRBV7-8 to TRBJ2-7; perhaps TRBD2 as D (6 bases). Germline V gene data show CDR1 as SGHVS and CDR2 as FQNEAQ. V lost 5 bases to trimming and J lost 3 bases, with 14 bases between them. The CDR3 length is 14 residues. Here the CDR3 DNA reads TGTGCCAGCAGCCGAGATAAGGACTACTACGAGCAGTACTTC. This gives the protein CASSRDKDYYEQYF.

This clonotype has at least ten counts. V usage is TRBV25-1 and J usage is TRBJ1-5, with D tentatively TRBD1 (5 bases). The CDR3 covers 15 residues. Germline assignment: CDR1 MGHDK and CDR2 SYGVNS. The ends were cut back, 3 bases at V and 5 bases at J, with 14 bases in the middle. The CDR3 sequence: CASSDGGRGDQPQHF. CDR3 nucleotides: TGTGCCAGCAGTGACGGGGGACGAGGGGATCAGCCCCAGCATTTT.

Points on this clonotype: This could be a read error, since a much larger clone is one nucleotide away. V gene TRBV24-1 combines with J gene TRBJ2-5; D perhaps matches TRBD2 (6 bases). The V gene's germline CDR1 is KGHDR and CDR2 SFDVKD. CDR3 length: 14 residues. The V gene lost 11 bases and the J gene lost 5 bases, with 20 bases spanning the gap. The CDR3 here is CASPSGGRLETQYF. Written as DNA, the CDR3 is TGTGCCAGCCCCTCCGGAGGGCGGCTGGAGACCCAGTACTTC.

J is TRBJ1-1 and V is TRBV19, with D perhaps matching TRBD1 (5 bases). V dropped 3 bases and J dropped 5 bases, with 19 bases sitting between them. The germline gives CDR1 LNHDA, CDR2 SQIVND (reference sequence). CDR3 size: 16 residues. The CDR3 protein is CASSIGSPTVRTEAFF. The CDR3, as DNA: TGTGCCAGTAGTATTGGCTCCCCGACAGTCCGAACTGAAGCTTTCTTT.

Points on this clonotype: A much bigger clone sits one base away, suggesting this may be a read error. This CDR3 is missing its conserved last phenylalanine or tryptophan, likely due to a read error. The rearrangement links TRBV29-1 to TRBJ1-1; perhaps TRBD1 as D (6 bases). Germline loops: CDR1 SQVTM, CDR2 ANQGSEA. V lost 4 bases to trimming and J lost 0 bases, with 12 bases between them. The CDR3 contains 14 residues. CDR3 loop: CSVVGRGLNTEAFV. CDR3 DNA sequence: TGCAGCGTTGTTGGCAGGGGATTGAACACTGAAGCTTTCGTT.